This is a list of T cell receptor beta chains from one sample in a study of T cell responses to AZD1222 COVID-19 vaccine. The protocol was immunoSEQ multiplex PCR, while the TCRdb copy is restricted to in-frame clones and leaves out a portion. Here the sample spans about 150,000 clones, around nine tenths being singletons. The sample consisted of peripheral blood, taken on day 0 of MenACWY control vaccination. All receptors come from an adult in good health. Each CDR3 is given with its conserved first and last residue. D genes are given only for firm matches. Rows give clone size only sometimes, using once, few, many, or a class for an expanded clone.

CDR3	DNA	length	V	J	D	size
CASSQDRGSGNTIYF	TGTGCCAGCAGCCAAGATCGGGGCTCTGGAAACACCATATATTTT	15	TRBV4-2	TRBJ1-3	NA	NA
CASSLLTGRPGNTIYF	TGTGCCAGCAGCTTATTGACAGGGCGGCCTGGAAACACCATATATTTT	16	TRBV7-2	TRBJ1-3	TRBD1	NA
CASMGSDTYEQYF	TGTGCCAGCATGGGGAGCGACACCTACGAGCAGTACTTC	13	TRBV28	TRBJ2-7	NA	NA
CASSHHTEAFF	TGTGCCAGCAGCCATCACACTGAAGCTTTCTTT	11	TRBV3-1/TRBV3-2	TRBJ1-1	NA	NA
CASSLHRGGGNQPQHF	TGTGCCAGCAGCCTCCACAGGGGAGGTGGCAATCAGCCCCAGCATTTT	16	TRBV7-8	TRBJ1-5	TRBD1	NA
CASSYSLSGEPYEQYF	TGTGCCAGCAGCTATTCCTTATCAGGGGAGCCCTACGAGCAGTACTTC	16	TRBV11-2	TRBJ2-7	NA	NA
CASSAPGRNSPLHF	TGTGCCAGCAGTGCCCCGGGGCGTAATTCACCCCTCCACTTT	14	TRBV2	TRBJ1-6	NA	once
CATSSTYPGGWEEGTNEKLFF	TGTGCCACCAGCAGTACTTACCCCGGGGGCTGGGAGGAAGGAACTAATGAAAAACTGTTTTTT	21	TRBV15	TRBJ1-4	NA	NA
CASSQGLRDEQFF	TGTGCCAGCAGCCAAGGGCTGAGGGATGAGCAGTTCTTC	13	TRBV7-3	TRBJ2-1	NA	NA
CASSLSSGNTIYF	TGTGCCAGCAGCTTATCCTCTGGAAACACCATATATTTT	13	TRBV7-6	TRBJ1-3	NA	NA
CASSPLGWTSGNTGELFF	TGCGCCAGCAGCCCTCTCGGGTGGACTAGCGGGAACACCGGGGAGCTGTTTTTT	18	TRBV5-1	TRBJ2-2	TRBD2	NA
CASSLTGGQPQHF	TGTGCCAGCAGCCTGACAGGCGGGCAGCCCCAGCATTTT	13	TRBV14	TRBJ1-5	NA	NA
CASSPTTGEGYTF	TGTGCCAGTAGTCCGACGACAGGGGAAGGCTACACCTTC	13	TRBV19	TRBJ1-2	TRBD1	NA
CASSIVGGAEAFF	TGTGCCAGTAGTATAGTGGGTGGCGCTGAAGCTTTCTTT	13	TRBV19	TRBJ1-1	NA	NA
CASSSGLAGSYEQYF	TGTGCCAGCAGCTCAGGCTTAGCGGGGAGTTACGAGCAGTACTTC	15	TRBV5-4	TRBJ2-7	TRBD2	NA
CASSLRGTQHF	TGTGCCAGCAGCCTGAGGGGAACCCAGCATTTT	11	TRBV28	TRBJ1-5	NA	NA